The rows below give T cell receptor beta chains drawn from one sample of a study of T-cell memory formation after mild COVID-19. MiXCR, applied by TCRdb to the 5' RACE reads, yields one record per CDR3 protein. The sample gives 400,000 or so distinct CDR3 sequences, approximately 20% of which show up once; 8.4% is in the top ten. The sequencing sample was made of PBMCs or a T cell subset sorted from them (not recorded which). All receptors come from an adult woman who had mild COVID-19 (a few samples of this study predate the infection). Cell type and time point are not known. The CDR3 runs from the conserved cysteine through the conserved F or W. D genes are given only for firm matches. Clone size is stated in some rows and not others, as once, few, many or a class when expanded.

>TRBV19|TRBJ2-3|-|-
CASSTFWGAEGDTQYF
TGTGCCAGTAGTACCTTTTGGGGGGCCGAGGGAGATACGCAGTATTTT
>TRBV19|TRBJ2-6|-|-
CASSSQGTGANVLTF
TGTGCCAGTAGTAGCCAGGGGACTGGGGCCAACGTCCTGACTTTC
>TRBV7-9|TRBJ1-5|-|-
CASASDNQPQHF
TGTGCCAGCGCCAGTGACAATCAGCCCCAGCATTTT
>TRBV4-2|TRBJ2-3|TRBD1|-
CASSHNTEGAAGTDTQYF
TGTGCCAGCAGCCACAACACCGAGGGGGCAGCGGGCACAGATACGCAGTATTTT
>TRBV15|TRBJ1-2|-|few
CATSRAILGSNYGYTF
TGTGCCACCAGCAGGGCCATCCTGGGGTCTAACTATGGCTACACCTTC
>TRBV3-1|TRBJ2-3|-|few
CASSQDWSQYF
TGTGCCAGCAGCCAAGATTGGTCCCAGTATTTT
>TRBV24-1|TRBJ2-1|TRBD1|few
CATSDFAGGHYNEQFF
TGTGCCACCAGTGATTTTGCAGGGGGCCACTACAATGAGCAGTTCTTC
>TRBV12-3/TRBV12-4|TRBJ2-6|-|-
CASTSPTALEANVLTF
TGTGCCAGCACTTCTCCGACGGCTCTGGAGGCCAACGTCCTGACTTTC
>TRBV20-1|TRBJ2-5|-|few
CSPSDALVKTQYF
TGCAGTCCCTCGGACGCCCTTGTTAAGACCCAGTACTTC
>TRBV10-3|TRBJ2-5|TRBD2|-
CAKGTSGEETQYF
TGTGCCAAGGGGACTAGCGGGGAAGAGACCCAGTACTTC
>TRBV20-1|TRBJ1-1|-|-
CSASLGGTEAFF
TGCAGTGCTAGTTTGGGGGGCACTGAAGCTTTCTTT
>TRBV6-5|TRBJ2-1|-|once
CASRSDGTSYNEQFF
TGTGCCAGCAGATCGGACGGAACGTCCTACAATGAGCAGTTCTTC
>TRBV10-3|TRBJ1-2|-|-
CAISEKRQVQSYVYTF
TGTGCCATCAGTGAGAAAAGACAGGTCCAGAGCTATGTCTACACCTTC
>TRBV24-1|TRBJ2-1|-|few
CATSDAGRINEQFF
TGTGCCACCAGTGATGCTGGACGGATCAATGAGCAGTTCTTC
>TRBV12-3/TRBV12-4|TRBJ1-2|-|few
CASSQRTLVYGYTF
TGTGCCAGCAGTCAAAGGACCCTAGTCTATGGCTACACCTTC
>TRBV5-5|TRBJ1-2|TRBD1|-
CASSRQGADGYTF
TGTGCCAGCAGCCGTCAGGGGGCCGATGGCTACACCTTC
>TRBV5-6|TRBJ1-5|-|-
CASSWGPMGPPHF
TGTGCCAGCAGCTGGGGCCCAATGGGCCCCCCGCATTTT
>TRBV2|TRBJ1-4|-|-
CASRQGENEKLFF
TGTGCCAGCAGGCAGGGCGAAAATGAAAAACTGTTTTTT
>TRBV12-3/TRBV12-4|TRBJ2-5|TRBD2|-
CASSTPSGGDQETQYF
TGTGCCAGCAGTACCCCTAGCGGGGGAGATCAAGAGACCCAGTACTTC
>TRBV5-1|TRBJ1-1|TRBD1|many
CASSVGQVSNTEAFF
TGCGCCAGCAGCGTAGGACAGGTTTCGAACACTGAAGCTTTCTTT
>TRBV13|TRBJ2-2|TRBD1|-
CASSQQGAANTGELFF
TGTGCCAGCAGCCAACAGGGGGCTGCGAACACCGGGGAGCTGTTTTTT